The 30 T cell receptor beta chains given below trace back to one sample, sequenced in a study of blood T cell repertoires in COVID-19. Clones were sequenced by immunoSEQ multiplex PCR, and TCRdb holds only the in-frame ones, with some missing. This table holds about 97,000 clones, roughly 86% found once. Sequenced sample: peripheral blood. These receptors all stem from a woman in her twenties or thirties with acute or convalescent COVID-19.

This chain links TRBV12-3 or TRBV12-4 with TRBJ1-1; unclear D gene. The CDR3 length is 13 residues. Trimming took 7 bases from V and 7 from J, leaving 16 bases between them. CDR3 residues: CASNPYRGFEAFF. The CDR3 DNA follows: TGTGCCAGCAATCCCTACCGAGGGTTTGAAGCTTTCTTT.

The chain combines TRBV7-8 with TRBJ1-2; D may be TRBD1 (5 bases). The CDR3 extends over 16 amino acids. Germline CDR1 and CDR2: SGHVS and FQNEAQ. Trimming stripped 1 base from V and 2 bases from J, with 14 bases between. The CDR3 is CASSLVAGPINYGYTF. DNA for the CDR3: TGTGCCAGCAGCTTAGTAGCGGGACCCATAAACTATGGCTACACCTTC.

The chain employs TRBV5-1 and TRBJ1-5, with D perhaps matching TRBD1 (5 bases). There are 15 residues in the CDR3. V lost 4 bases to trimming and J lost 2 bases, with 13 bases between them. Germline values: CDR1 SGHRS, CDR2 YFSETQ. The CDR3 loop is CASSLLGGGNQPQHF. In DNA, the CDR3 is TGCGCCAGCAGCCTCTTGGGGGGGGGCAATCAGCCCCAGCATTTT.

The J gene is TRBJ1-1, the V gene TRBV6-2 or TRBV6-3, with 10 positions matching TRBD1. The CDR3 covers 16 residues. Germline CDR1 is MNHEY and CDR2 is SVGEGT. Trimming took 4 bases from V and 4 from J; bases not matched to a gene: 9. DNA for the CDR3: TGTGCCAGCAGTTTGAGGGACAGGGGATTTGTCACTGAAGCTTTCTTT. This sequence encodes CASSLRDRGFVTEAFF.

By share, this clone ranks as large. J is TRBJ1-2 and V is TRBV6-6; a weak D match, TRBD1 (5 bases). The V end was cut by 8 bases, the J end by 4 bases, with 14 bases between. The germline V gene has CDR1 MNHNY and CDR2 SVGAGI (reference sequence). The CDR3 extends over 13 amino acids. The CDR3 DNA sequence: TGTGCCAGCGAACGGGGGGAAGGCTATGGCTACACCTTC. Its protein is CASERGEGYGYTF.

The chain's CDR3 is CASSLHNTQYF. The CDR3 bases are TGTGCCAGCAGCCTCCACAATACGCAGTATTTT. The chain has TRBV7-9 and TRBJ2-3, with D unresolved. The CDR3 sequence is 11 residues long. V dropped 5 bases and J dropped 7 bases, with 7 bases sitting between them. Germline V lookup: CDR1 SEHNR, CDR2 FQNEAQ (reference sequence).

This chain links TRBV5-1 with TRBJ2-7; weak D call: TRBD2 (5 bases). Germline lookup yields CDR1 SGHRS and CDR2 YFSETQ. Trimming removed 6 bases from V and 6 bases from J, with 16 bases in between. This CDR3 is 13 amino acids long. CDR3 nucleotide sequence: TGCGCCAGCACACCGGGGATTTTCGGCGAGCAGTACTTC. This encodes CASTPGIFGEQYF. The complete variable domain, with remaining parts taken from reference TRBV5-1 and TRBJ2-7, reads KAGVTQTPRYLIKTRGQQVTLSCSPISGHRSVSWYQQTPGQGLQFLFEYFSETQRNKGNFPGRFSGRQFSNSRSEMNVSTLELGDSALYLCASTPGIFGEQYFGPGTRLTVT.

The CDR3 is CASSLGGRNLGQQSNTGELFF. The CDR3, as DNA: TGTGCCAGCAGCTTAGGGGGGAGAAACCTGGGACAGCAATCGAACACCGGGGAGCTGTTTTTT. V and J are TRBV7-8 and TRBJ2-2, with 7 positions matching TRBD1. The CDR3 length is 21 residues. Germline CDR1 reads SGHVS; CDR2 reads FQNEAQ. After removal of 1 base from V and 0 bases from J, the junction contained 17 bases not matched to a gene.

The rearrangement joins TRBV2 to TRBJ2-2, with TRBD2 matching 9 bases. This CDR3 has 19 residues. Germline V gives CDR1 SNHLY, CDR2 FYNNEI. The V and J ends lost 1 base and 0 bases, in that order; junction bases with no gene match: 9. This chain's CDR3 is CASSEEGLAGFANTGELFF. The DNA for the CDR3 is TGTGCCAGCAGTGAAGAGGGCCTAGCGGGGTTCGCGAACACCGGGGAGCTGTTTTTT.

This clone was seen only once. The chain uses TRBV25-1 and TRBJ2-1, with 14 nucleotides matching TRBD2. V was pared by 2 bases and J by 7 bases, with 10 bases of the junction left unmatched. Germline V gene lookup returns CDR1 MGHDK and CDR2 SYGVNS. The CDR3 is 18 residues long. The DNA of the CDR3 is TGTGCCAGCAGTGAAACGACTAGCGGGGGGGCACAAGGGAATGAGCAGTTCTTC. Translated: CASSETTSGGAQGNEQFF.

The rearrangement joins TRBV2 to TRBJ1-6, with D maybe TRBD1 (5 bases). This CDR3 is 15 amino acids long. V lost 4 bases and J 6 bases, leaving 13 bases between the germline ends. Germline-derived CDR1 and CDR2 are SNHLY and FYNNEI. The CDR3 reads CASSGWQGSNSPLHF. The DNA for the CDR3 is TGTGCCAGCAGTGGGTGGCAGGGTAGTAATTCACCCCTCCACTTT.

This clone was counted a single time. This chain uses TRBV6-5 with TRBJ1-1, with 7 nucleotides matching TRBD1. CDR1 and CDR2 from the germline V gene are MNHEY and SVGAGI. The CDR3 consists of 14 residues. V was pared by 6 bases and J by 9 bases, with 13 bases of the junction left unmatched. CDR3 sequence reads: CASSLTGSLVKAFF. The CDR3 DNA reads TGTGCCAGCAGCCTGACAGGGTCTTTGGTAAAAGCTTTCTTT.

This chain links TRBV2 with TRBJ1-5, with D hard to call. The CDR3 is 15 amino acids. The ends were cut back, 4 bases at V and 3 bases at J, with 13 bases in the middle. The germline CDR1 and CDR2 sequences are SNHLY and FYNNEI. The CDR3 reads CASSGPEEINQPQHF. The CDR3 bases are TGTGCCAGCAGTGGGCCAGAGGAGATCAATCAGCCCCAGCATTTT.

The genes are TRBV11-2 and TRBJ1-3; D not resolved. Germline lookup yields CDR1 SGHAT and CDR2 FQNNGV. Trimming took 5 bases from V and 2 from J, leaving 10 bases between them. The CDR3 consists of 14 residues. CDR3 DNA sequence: TGTGCCAGCAGCCATACAGATGCTGGAAACACCATATATTTT. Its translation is CASSHTDAGNTIYF.

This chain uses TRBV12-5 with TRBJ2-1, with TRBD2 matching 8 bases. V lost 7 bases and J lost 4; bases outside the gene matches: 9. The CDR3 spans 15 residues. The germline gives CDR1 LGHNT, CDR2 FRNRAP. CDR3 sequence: CASASGGARYNEQFF. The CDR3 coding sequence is TGTGCTAGTGCCTCGGGGGGGGCGCGGTACAATGAGCAGTTCTTC.

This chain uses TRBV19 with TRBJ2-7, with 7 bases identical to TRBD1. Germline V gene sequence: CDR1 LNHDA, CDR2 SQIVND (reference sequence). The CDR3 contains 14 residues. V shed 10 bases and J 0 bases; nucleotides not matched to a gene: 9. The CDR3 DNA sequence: TGTGCCACTACGGGACAGAAGAGCTCCTACGAGCAGTACTTC. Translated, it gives CATTGQKSSYEQYF.

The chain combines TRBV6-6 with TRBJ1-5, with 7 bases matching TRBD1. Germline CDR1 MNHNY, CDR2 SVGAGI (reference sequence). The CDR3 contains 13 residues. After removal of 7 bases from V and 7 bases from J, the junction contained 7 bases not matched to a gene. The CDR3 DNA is TGTGCCAGCACAGGGGGTCGTGGGCAGCCCCAGCATTTT. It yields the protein CASTGGRGQPQHF.

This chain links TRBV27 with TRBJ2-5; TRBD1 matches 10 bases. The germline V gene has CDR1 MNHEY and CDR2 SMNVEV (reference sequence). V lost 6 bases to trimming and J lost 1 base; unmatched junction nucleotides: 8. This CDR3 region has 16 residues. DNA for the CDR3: TGTGCCAGCAGCCGCGCGGACAGGGGGATCCAAGAGACCCAGTACTTC. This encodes CASSRADRGIQETQYF.

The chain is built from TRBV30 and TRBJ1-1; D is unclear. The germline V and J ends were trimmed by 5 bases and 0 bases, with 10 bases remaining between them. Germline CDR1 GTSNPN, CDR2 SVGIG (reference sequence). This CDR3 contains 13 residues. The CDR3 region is CAWADKLNTEAFF. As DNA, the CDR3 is TGTGCCTGGGCTGACAAGCTGAACACTGAAGCTTTCTTT.

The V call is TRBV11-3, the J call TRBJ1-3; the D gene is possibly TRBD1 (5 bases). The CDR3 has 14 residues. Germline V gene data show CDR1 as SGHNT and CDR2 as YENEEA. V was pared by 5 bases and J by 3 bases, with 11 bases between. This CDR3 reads CASSPRGRGNTIYF. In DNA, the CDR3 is TGTGCCAGCAGCCCTAGGGGCCGTGGAAACACCATATATTTT.

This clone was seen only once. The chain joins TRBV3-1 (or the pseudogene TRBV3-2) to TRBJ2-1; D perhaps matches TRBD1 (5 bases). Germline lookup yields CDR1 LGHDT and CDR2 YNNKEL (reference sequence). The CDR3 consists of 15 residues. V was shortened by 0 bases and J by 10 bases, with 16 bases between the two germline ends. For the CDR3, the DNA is TGTGCCAGCAGCCAAGATTGGGGCAGACGAGGCGAGCAGTTCTTC. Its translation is CASSQDWGRRGEQFF.

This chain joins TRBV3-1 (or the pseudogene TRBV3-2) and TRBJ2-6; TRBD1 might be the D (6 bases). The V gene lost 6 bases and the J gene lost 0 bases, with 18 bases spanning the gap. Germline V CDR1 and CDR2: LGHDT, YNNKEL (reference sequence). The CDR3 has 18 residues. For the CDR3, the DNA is TGTGCCAGCAGTCCCCCACAGGGTAAACTCTCTGGGGCCAACGTCCTGACTTTC. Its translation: CASSPPQGKLSGANVLTF.

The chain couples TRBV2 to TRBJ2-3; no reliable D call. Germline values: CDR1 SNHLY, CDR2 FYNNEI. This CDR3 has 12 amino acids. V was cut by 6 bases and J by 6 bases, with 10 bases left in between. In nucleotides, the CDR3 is TGTGCCAGCAGCGAGGTTGTGGATACGCAGTATTTT. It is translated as CASSEVVDTQYF.

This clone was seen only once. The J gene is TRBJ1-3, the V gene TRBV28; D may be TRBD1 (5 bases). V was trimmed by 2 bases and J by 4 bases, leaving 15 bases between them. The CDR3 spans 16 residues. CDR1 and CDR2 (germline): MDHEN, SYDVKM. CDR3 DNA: TGTGCCAGCAGTTTAGCGGGGCAGGCCAGGGGAAACACCATATATTTT. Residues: CASSLAGQARGNTIYF. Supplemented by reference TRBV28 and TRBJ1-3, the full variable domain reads DVKVTQSSRYLVKRTGEKVFLECVQDMDHENMFWYRQDPGLGLRLIYFSYDVKMKEKGDIPEGYSVSREKKERFSLILESASTNQTSMYLCASSLAGQARGNTIYFGEGSWLTVV.

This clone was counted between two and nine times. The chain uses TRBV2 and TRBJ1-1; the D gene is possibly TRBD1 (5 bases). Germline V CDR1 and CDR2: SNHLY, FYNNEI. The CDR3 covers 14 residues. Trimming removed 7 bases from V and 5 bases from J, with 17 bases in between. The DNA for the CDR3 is TGTGCCAGCAAGAAGGAGGGGTCCAGTACTGAAGCTTTCTTT. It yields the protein CASKKEGSSTEAFF.

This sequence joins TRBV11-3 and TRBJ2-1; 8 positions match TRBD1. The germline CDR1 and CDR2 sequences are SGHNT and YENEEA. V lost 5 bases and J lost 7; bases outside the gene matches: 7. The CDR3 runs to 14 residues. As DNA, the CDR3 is TGTGCCAGCAGCCCTAGGACAGGGCAAAATGAGCAGTTCTTC. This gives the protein CASSPRTGQNEQFF.

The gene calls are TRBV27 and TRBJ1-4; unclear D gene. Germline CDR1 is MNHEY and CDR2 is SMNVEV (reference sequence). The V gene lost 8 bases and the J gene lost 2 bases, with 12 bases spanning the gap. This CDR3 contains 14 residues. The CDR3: CASGSAGTNEKLFF. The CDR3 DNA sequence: TGTGCCAGCGGATCCGCGGGGACTAATGAAAAACTGTTTTTT.

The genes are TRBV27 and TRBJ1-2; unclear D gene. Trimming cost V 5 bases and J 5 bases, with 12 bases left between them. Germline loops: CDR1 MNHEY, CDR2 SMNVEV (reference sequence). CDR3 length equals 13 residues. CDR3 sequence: CASSLIPTYGYTF. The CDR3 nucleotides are TGTGCCAGCAGTCTTATCCCTACTTATGGCTACACCTTC.

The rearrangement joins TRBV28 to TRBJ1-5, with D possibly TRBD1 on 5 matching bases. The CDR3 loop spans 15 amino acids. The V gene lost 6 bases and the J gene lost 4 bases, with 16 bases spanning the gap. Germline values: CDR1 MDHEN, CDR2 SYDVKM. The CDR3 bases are TGTGCCAGCAGCCTACCAGGGCCCTTTAATCAGCCCCAGCATTTT. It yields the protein CASSLPGPFNQPQHF.

CDR3: CASSLGPAAGVFF. In DNA, the CDR3 is TGTGCCAGCAGCTTAGGTCCAGCGGCGGGGGTTTTCTTC. The chain links TRBV7-8 to TRBJ2-1, with 7 bases aligning to TRBD2. After removal of 1 base from V and 16 bases from J, the junction contained 10 bases not matched to a gene. Looked up from germline, CDR1 is SGHVS and CDR2 is FQNEAQ. This CDR3 is built from 13 residues.